This TCR beta chain came from a study of cytomegalovirus exposure and HLA in healthy donors. On the study more broadly: As released early, the data held roughly 85 million unique TCRs from HLA-typed donors.

V lost 1 base and J lost 4, with 8 bases in between. The CDR3 covers 14 residues. Germline loops: CDR1 MNHNS, CDR2 SASEGT. Researchers ran the PCR with 60 Vbeta and 13 Jbeta primers. The method was immunoSEQ multiplex PCR; TCRdb's version includes in-frame clones alone and lacks a portion of them. The data hold 150,000 to 200,000 clones, with under 70% observed a single time. The TCR was taken from a middle-aged woman in good health and CMV-seropositive. The chain recombines TRBV6-1 with TRBJ1-5; D not resolved. The sequenced sample was PBMCs. In DNA, the CDR3 is TGTGCCAGCAGTGAAGTTCACGGGAATCAGCCCCAGCATTTT. It encodes CASSEVHGNQPQHF.